This entry features one T cell receptor (beta chain) sequence. Its antigen is currently unknown. Losses at the gene ends were 4 bases for V and 4 bases for J; bases not matched to a gene: 3. The CDR3 runs 14 residues. Germline V gene lookup returns CDR1 SGHAT and CDR2 FQNNGV. Donors sampled were nominally healthy, though unrecorded immune exposures were likely. The sample comes from a study of cytomegalovirus exposure and HLA in healthy donors. General observations from the study: The authors later linked a missense DCLRE1C variant to TCR beta V- and J-gene trimming.

The PCR made use of 60 Vbeta and 13 Jbeta primers. Here immunoSEQ multiplex PCR was the method, and the copy in TCRdb shows in-frame clones only, minus some. The table includes about 95,000 clones, more than 75% detected once. The rearrangement links TRBV11-2 to TRBJ1-3; 8 bases match TRBD1. The sequencing sample was made of PBMCs. The clonotype originates from a man aged 25 to 40 in good health and CMV-seropositive. CDR3 region: CASSSRGQGNTIYF. The CDR3, as DNA: TGTGCCAGCAGCTCCAGGGGGCAGGGAAACACCATATATTTT. The full variable domain, in which reference TRBV11-2 and TRBJ1-3 provide the parts outside the CDR3, is EAGVAQSPRYKIIEKRQSVAFWCNPISGHATLYWYQQILGQGPKLLIQFQNNGVVDDSQLPKDRFSAERLKGVDSTLKIQPAKLEDSAVYLCASSSRGQGNTIYFGEGSWLTVV.